Sequencing of this T cell receptor beta chain was carried out in a study of coeliac disease (dated by TCRdb to the early 2020s). The study in broad terms: Coeliac patients were categorised as having newly diagnosed active disease, refractory coeliac disease type I, or disease controlled by a gluten-free diet. Because high-resolution HLA typing was not available, biased TRBV7-2 usage was queried as a proof of principle. Small intestinal lymphocyte fractions from coeliac and non-coeliac patients were analysed in the study using next-generation sequencing of rearranged TRB and TRG CDR3 regions. The study set out to describe the TR repertoires of small intestinal T cells in active coeliac disease, refractory type I coeliac disease, and coeliac disease treated with a gluten-free diet. Of the approximately 30 patients in the full study, about 22 had coeliac disease confirmed by serology and 8 were controls with non-small intestinal disorders. Samples from around 28 subjects were successfully TRB sequenced, and these included about 22 paired samples of bulk unsorted intraepithelial and lamina propria cells.

The library relied on the immunoSEQ multiplex PCR assay. Using reverse primers that targeted J gene segments together with forward primers that targeted V gene segments, the TR loci were amplified in a multiplexed PCR. Amplified CDR3 regions were sequenced on the Illumina HiSeq System. The published analysis was carried out like this. Closely related reads were merged with a nearest-neighbour algorithm so that PCR and sequencing errors were removed and data were collapsed into unique sequences. Repertoires were summarised in terms of clonality and T cell density, with T cell density defined as TR molecules per amount of genomic DNA input. CDR3 amino acid sequences present in at least 80% of unsorted samples were defined as public TRs, and these public TRs were then tested for differential abundance between coeliac and control samples. Differences in clonality and density between disease groups were tested by Kruskal-Wallis tests, followed by Dunn post-tests. The clones in this table, taken by TCRdb from immuneACCESS, are in-frame only. Not every clone is retained; where verified, under half of the shortfall comes from an unresolved V gene, and the cause of the rest is unknown. The V and J calls and clone size come from that table; D and trimming were worked out from the DNA. This sample comprises roughly 5,300 clones, 54% of them detected only once. Clones ranked in the top ten supply 6.5% of the sample.

Aliquots of some 520,000 cells were frozen in DMSO/FBS in liquid nitrogen, and a single aliquot per fraction was used for sequencing. Endoscopy and small intestinal biopsy were performed in all 30 patients in the study. Intraepithelial cells were released from biopsies by stirring for one hour at 37 degrees C in RPMI containing EGTA, MgCl2 and 1% FBS. Genomic DNA was extracted from frozen unsorted cell fractions with the Qiagen DNeasy blood extraction kit. About this clone: This clone's antigen is unknown. Per-nucleotide qualities are absent, and no much larger clonotype sits a single base away.

V is clipped by 2 bases and J by 6 bases, and the sequence between their germline boundaries is 6 bases long. CDR1 is given as SGHDT and CDR2 as YYEEEE, both from the germline V gene. Inclusive of the bounding cysteine and phenylalanine, the CDR3 is 11 residues long. Only the CDR3 DNA is retained, 33 bases long and in frame from the first base. General findings and caveats noted by the study authors: The authors considered the approach unsuitable for unbiased detection of gliadin-specific T cells, which are scarce and rarely shared between patients. TRB repertoires were mostly private, with most amino acid sequences found in only one sample, and V-gene usage showed no significant difference between disease groups. High-purity fractions were not obtained when intraepithelial cells were separated from lamina propria cells, so cross-contamination between compartments was possible. Compared with controls, active coeliac intraepithelial and lamina propria samples had TRB and TRG repertoires of lower clonality, which suggests that diverse T cells were recruited.

This clonotype was obtained from a woman in her 30s with active celiac disease. The sample consisted of intraepithelial lymphocytes from the gut. Sample cell subset or site, as interpreted from the label and publication: intraepithelial cell (IEC) fraction of small intestinal biopsy. In this chain, TRBV5-6 is recombined with TRBJ2-7, with no D gene named confidently. The CDR3 here reads CASSFLFEQYF. The DNA reads TGTGCCAGCAGCTTTCTATTCGAGCAGTACTTC.